This TCR beta chain was documented in a study of Graves' ophthalmopathy and Graves' hyperthyroidism. Study findings and constraints: Ophthalmopathy and stable hyperthyroidism were discriminated by a 13-signature model, with over 85% sensitivity and about 82% specificity.

The sequenced template was RNA, covering the TCR beta CDR3 region. First-round RT-PCR used HTBI primers; second-round multiplex PCR followed. TCRdb independently ran MiXCR on the multiplex PCR reads; one entry per CDR3 protein. The sample consists of 40,000 or so distinct CDR3 sequences, roughly half of them appearing once. This clonotype was picked up one time. As yet, its antigen is unknown. Specimen: peripheral blood. The sequence was collected from an adult man with Graves' ophthalmopathy.

The CDR3: CSARDLGSTEQFF. As DNA, the CDR3 is TGCAGTGCTAGAGATTTGGGGAGCACTGAGCAGTTCTTC. The V call is TRBV20-1, the J call TRBJ2-1; D possibly corresponds to TRBD2 (5 bases). The CDR3 has 13 amino acids. V was trimmed by 0 bases and J by 9 bases, leaving 12 bases between them. Germline CDR1 and CDR2: DFQATT and SNEGSKA (reference sequence).